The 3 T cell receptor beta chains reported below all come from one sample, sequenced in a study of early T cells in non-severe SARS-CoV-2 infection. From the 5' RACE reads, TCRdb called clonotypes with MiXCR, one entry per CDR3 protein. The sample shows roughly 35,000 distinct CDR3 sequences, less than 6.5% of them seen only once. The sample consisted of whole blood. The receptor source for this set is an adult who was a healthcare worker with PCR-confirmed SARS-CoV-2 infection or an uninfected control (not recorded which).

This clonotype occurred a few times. The DNA of the CDR3 is TGTGCCACCAGCAGCAGGGACAGGGTGCGGGAAATAAGGATGAACACTGAAGCTTTCTTT. Its protein product is CATSSRDRVREIRMNTEAFF. The V call is TRBV15, the J call TRBJ1-1, with 9 bases fitting TRBD1. Germline loops: CDR1 LNHNV, CDR2 YYDKDF (reference sequence). The CDR3 loop spans 20 amino acids. V shed 3 bases and J 0 bases; nucleotides not matched to a gene: 17.

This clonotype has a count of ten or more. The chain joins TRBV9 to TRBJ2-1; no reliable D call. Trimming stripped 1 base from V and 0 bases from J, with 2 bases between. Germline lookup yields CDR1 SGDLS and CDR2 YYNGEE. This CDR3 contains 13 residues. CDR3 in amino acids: CASSVNSYNEQFF. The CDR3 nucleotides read TGTGCCAGCAGCGTAAACTCCTACAATGAGCAGTTCTTC.

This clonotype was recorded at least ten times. DNA for the CDR3: TGTGCCAGCTCACCATTGGCAGCTGATGAAGCTTTCTTT. Translating gives CASSPLAADEAFF. The rearrangement links TRBV18 to TRBJ1-1, with D hard to call. Between the trimmed V and J ends, which lost 2 bases and 7 bases, there was a span of 11 bases. The germline V gene has CDR1 KGHSH and CDR2 LQKENI. The CDR3 contains 13 residues.